Listed below are T cell receptor beta chains from one sample, sequenced in a study of PD-L1 blockade in urothelial cancer. Repertoires were generated with immunoSEQ multiplex PCR, while TCRdb's copy carries only in-frame clones and drops some. The sample consists of roughly 100,000 clones, around four fifths of them appearing once. Sequences were derived from PBMCs, sampled around atezolizumab (anti-PD-L1) treatment. The receptors were sampled from a man between 65 and 79 years old with urothelial cancer. Both conserved end residues are part of each CDR3. D genes are given only for firm matches. A row's size may be missing; if present it is once, few, many or a size class.

d_call,j_call,clone_size,v_call,cdr3_nt,cdr3_aa
TRBD2,TRBJ2-2,.,TRBV18,TGTGCCAGCTCACCGACTTTATTAGCGGGGGACACCGGGGAGCTGTTTTTT,CASSPTLLAGDTGELFF
.,TRBJ2-7,.,TRBV6-1,TGTGCCAGCAGCGACAGCTTTATGGGGTACGAGCAGTACTTC,CASSDSFMGYEQYF
.,TRBJ2-1,few,TRBV18,TGTGCCAGCTCACCAACTGATTACAATGAGCAGTTCTTC,CASSPTDYNEQFF
.,TRBJ2-5,.,TRBV9,TGTGCCAGCGGTCAGGGGGGTGTTGAGACCCAGTACTTC,CASGQGGVETQYF
.,TRBJ2-5,few,TRBV2,TGTGCCAGTACCCGGGGGTATGGAGAGACCCAGTACTTC,CASTRGYGETQYF
TRBD1,TRBJ2-3,.,TRBV7-2,TGTGCCAGCAGCTCACCCGCCGGGACAGGTGAAAGAGATACGCAGTATTTT,CASSSPAGTGERDTQYF
.,TRBJ1-1,.,TRBV2,TGTGCCAGCAGTGAAGCGCTGCAGGGAGGCACTGAAGCTTTCTTT,CASSEALQGGTEAFF
.,TRBJ2-5,.,TRBV6-5,TGTGCCAGCAGCACAGGCGGGAAAGAGACCCAGTACTTC,CASSTGGKETQYF
TRBD1,TRBJ1-4,.,TRBV9,TGTGCCAGCAGCGTAGCCCCGGGACAGGTTAATGAAAAACTGTTTTTT,CASSVAPGQVNEKLFF
TRBD2,TRBJ2-3,few,TRBV6-5,TGTGCCAGCAGCCTGGGACTAGCGACCACAGATACGCAGTATTTT,CASSLGLATTDTQYF
TRBD1,TRBJ2-4,.,TRBV7-8,TGTGCCAGCAGCTTAACCACAGGGGGCTATGACATTCAGTACTTC,CASSLTTGGYDIQYF
.,TRBJ1-4,few,TRBV15,TGTGCCACCAGCAGAGATCTAGGGGGGGGAGCTAATGAAAAACTGTTTTTT,CATSRDLGGGANEKLFF
.,TRBJ1-4,.,TRBV9,TGTGCCAGCAGCGGTGAAGGAGCTAATGAAAAACTGTTTTTT,CASSGEGANEKLFF
.,TRBJ2-3,.,TRBV2,TGTGCCAGCAGTCCACGGACAGCCCACACAGATACGCAGTATTTT,CASSPRTAHTDTQYF
.,TRBJ2-7,few,TRBV6-1,TGTGCCAGCAGTGACGGCGGATACCGCTCCTACGAGCAGTACTTC,CASSDGGYRSYEQYF
.,TRBJ2-3,.,TRBV19,TGTGCCAGTAGTATAGATATGTGGGGAGCGAGCACAGATACGCAGTATTTT,CASSIDMWGASTDTQYF
TRBD1,TRBJ2-1,once,TRBV10-3,TGTGCCATCCGCACAGGGGGCTCCTACAATGAGCAGTTCTTC,CAIRTGGSYNEQFF
.,TRBJ1-5,.,TRBV7-2,TGTGCCAGCAGCTTAGAAGTGGGCCGGAGCAATCAGCCCCAGCATTTT,CASSLEVGRSNQPQHF
.,TRBJ1-3,once,TRBV12-5,TGTGCTAGTGGTTTGGTACGGTTGTCTGGAAACACCATATATTTT,CASGLVRLSGNTIYF
TRBD1,TRBJ2-7,.,TRBV19,TGTGCCAGTAGTATTACAGGGGAAAGGGACGAGCAGTACTTC,CASSITGERDEQYF
TRBD2,TRBJ2-3,.,TRBV19,TGTGCCAGTGGTGGTTTAGCGGGAGGGTGGGATACGCAGTATTTT,CASGGLAGGWDTQYF
.,TRBJ1-2,.,TRBV6-1,TGTGCCAGCAGCCCGGGGGGAATCCGGGTTTACACCTTC,CASSPGGIRVYTF
.,TRBJ1-2,.,TRBV19,TGTGCCAGTAGTATCGGACAGAGCTATGGCTACACCTTC,CASSIGQSYGYTF
TRBD2,TRBJ2-1,.,TRBV7-8,TGTGCCAGCAGCGTATCTAGCGGGAGGACTACAATCGATGAGCAGTTCTTC,CASSVSSGRTTIDEQFF
.,TRBJ2-3,.,TRBV7-6,TGTGCCAGCAGCCAAAGCACAGATACGCAGTATTTT,CASSQSTDTQYF
.,TRBJ1-1,.,TRBV5-1,TGCGCCAGCAGCTTGGTGACAGAGAACACTGAAGCTTTCTTT,CASSLVTENTEAFF
.,TRBJ2-2,.,TRBV10-3,TGTGCCATCAGCGATCCCGGGTTAACCGGGGAGCTGTTTTTT,CAISDPGLTGELFF
.,TRBJ2-7,.,TRBV11-3,TGTGCCAGCAGCCCTTCATCTGCGGGGGAGCAGTACTTC,CASSPSSAGEQYF
.,TRBJ2-5,.,TRBV2,TGTGCCAGCAGGGCCCCGCACGACCAAGAGACCCAGTACTTC,CASRAPHDQETQYF
.,TRBJ1-6,few,TRBV7-6,TGTGCCAGCAGCGAACTAGGGGGCTCCTATAATTCACCCCTCCACTTT,CASSELGGSYNSPLHF
.,TRBJ2-1,.,TRBV7-9,TGTGCCAGCAGCTTAGGGCAGAACAATGAGCAGTTCTTC,CASSLGQNNEQFF
.,TRBJ2-7,.,TRBV7-3,TGTGCCAGCAGCTTAATGGGAGGTAGCGCAAGCCCTTTCGAGCAGTACTTC,CASSLMGGSASPFEQYF